This paragraph reports one TCR beta chain. The antigen is not known. The sample comes from a study of vaccination effects on CD4 cells after COVID-19. This CDR3 spans 15 amino acids. The V and J ends lost 8 bases and 7 bases respectively, with 20 bases between them. The germline V gene has CDR1 SGHTA and CDR2 FQGNSA. Under the ViraFEST assay, PBMC were stimulated with viral peptide pools so that antigen-specific CD4+ T cells expanded. Sequencing was performed afterwards. It was after approximately 11 days of culture that CD4+ T cells were isolated. Nucleocapsid antibody tests were negative, and the vaccine recipients had no prior SARS-CoV-2 infection. Here immunoSEQ multiplex PCR was the method, and the copy in TCRdb shows in-frame clones only, minus some. The table lists about 79,000 clones, roughly 74% of them singletons.

This clonotype originated in a human donor who received a COVID-19 vaccine. The source was CD4+ T cells from PBMCs cultured with HCoV-229E spike peptides, collected before COVID-19 vaccination. V gene TRBV7-2 combines with J gene TRBJ1-4, with D perhaps matching TRBD1 (5 bases). CDR3: CASGKGVGTVEKLFF. The DNA of the CDR3 is TGTGCCAGCGGAAAAGGAGTGGGGACTGTTGAAAAACTGTTTTTT.